A selection of T cell receptor beta chains follows, all from one sample in a study of T-cell reconstitution after alpha-beta-depleted transplantation in children. TCRdb analysed the PCR reads with MiXCR anew, one entry per CDR3 protein. The repertoire holds thousands of distinct CDR3 sequences, with around 15% as singletons. Sequencing was performed on PBMCs, taken before TCRalphabeta/CD19-depleted stem cell transplant. The receptor source for this set is a boy aged 5-17 years with acute lymphoblastic leukemia, due to receive a stem cell transplant. Both conserved end residues are part of each CDR3.

>TRBV6-4|TRBJ2-3
CASSDSSGGTDTQYF
>TRBV10-3|TRBJ2-2
CAARPGRSNTGELFF
>TRBV6-5|TRBJ2-1
CASSYSTSGSLSNEQFF
>TRBV28|TRBJ2-7
CASTRTGGYEQYF
>TRBV28|TRBJ2-3
CASSSRGVLAVKGGDTQYF
>TRBV28|TRBJ2-5
CASSWGPGTTWGETQYF
>TRBV29-1|TRBJ2-1
CSVEKREGLYNEQFF
>TRBV7-9|TRBJ2-1
CASSFAGYYNEQFF
>TRBV20-1|TRBJ2-7
CSARDRAEALGSEQYF
>TRBV7-2|TRBJ1-2
CASSLGLTLRNYGYTF
>TRBV5-1|TRBJ2-7
CASSRQGPNEQYF
>TRBV28|TRBJ1-2
CASRDNYGYTF
>TRBV6-2/TRBV6-3|TRBJ2-1
CASSYPDVNYNEQFF
>TRBV4-2|TRBJ2-7
CASSPGLTYGQYF
>TRBV5-5|TRBJ2-3
CASSRPTGTGSTDTQYF
>TRBV10-1|TRBJ2-7
CASSRTGIPPSRQYF
>TRBV7-9|TRBJ1-1
CASSLYGGTEAFF
>TRBV4-3|TRBJ2-3
CASSRGPLAGGSSTDTQYF
>TRBV2|TRBJ2-7
CASSYSGNEQYF
>TRBV18|TRBJ2-1
CASSPPRQSNEQFF
>TRBV5-1|TRBJ2-1
CASSGDRGRDEQFF
>TRBV11-2|TRBJ2-1
CASSLGHRGIDNEQFF
>TRBV6-5|TRBJ1-1
CAGRLYRALNTEAFF
>TRBV7-6|TRBJ2-3
CASSLGVPVDSDTQYF
>TRBV29-1|TRBJ1-1
CSVNRDGNTEAFF
>TRBV12-3/TRBV12-4|TRBJ2-1
CASGLAAYNEQFF
>TRBV19|TRBJ2-1
CASSTGGGTGGTRDEQFF
>TRBV5-1|TRBJ2-6
CASSLTSGGTAGANVLTF
>TRBV3-1|TRBJ2-3
CACCKQVPGTGTDTQYF
>TRBV25-1|TRBJ2-1
CRIFICLGGF
>TRBV29-1|TRBJ2-4
CSVRTDPYKNIQYF
>TRBV20-1|TRBJ2-2
CSASGDTGELFF
>TRBV7-6|TRBJ2-1
CASSLLAGGSYNEQFF
>TRBV7-9|TRBJ2-1
CASSYSGSKAYNEQFF
>TRBV7-7|TRBJ2-5
CASSRTETQYF
>TRBV28|TRBJ2-1
CASSLLGEAYNEQFF
>TRBV5-1|TRBJ2-1
CASSQSEEEFF
>TRBV6-2/TRBV6-3|TRBJ2-1
CAAETSDYNEQFF
>TRBV6-5|TRBJ1-2
CASSYSNFPGGGYGYTF
>TRBV27|TRBJ2-7
CASSLAPSYEQYF
>TRBV3-1|TRBJ2-1
CASSPFSGEQFF
>TRBV4-3|TRBJ2-5
CASSQELRTEETQYF
>TRBV5-1|TRBJ2-1
CASSLLAGGPNEQFF